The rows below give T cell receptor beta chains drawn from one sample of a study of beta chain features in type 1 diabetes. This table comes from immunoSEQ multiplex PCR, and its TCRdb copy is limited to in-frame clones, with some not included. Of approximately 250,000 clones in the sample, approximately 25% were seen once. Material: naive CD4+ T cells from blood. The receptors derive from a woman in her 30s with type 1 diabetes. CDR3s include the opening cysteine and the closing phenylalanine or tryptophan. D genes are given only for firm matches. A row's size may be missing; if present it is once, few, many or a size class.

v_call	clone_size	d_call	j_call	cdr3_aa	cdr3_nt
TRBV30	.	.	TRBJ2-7	CAWSRTGISYEQYF	TGTGCCTGGAGTCGCACAGGCATCTCCTACGAGCAGTACTTC
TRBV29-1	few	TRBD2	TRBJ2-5	CSVYPGLAGETQYF	TGCAGCGTGTACCCGGGACTAGCGGGAGAGACCCAGTACTTC
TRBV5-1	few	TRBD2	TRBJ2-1	CASSWGLAGGHEQFF	TGCGCCAGCAGCTGGGGACTAGCGGGAGGTCATGAGCAGTTCTTC
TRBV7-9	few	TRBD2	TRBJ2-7	CASSRIAGSTYEQYF	TGTGCCAGCAGCAGAATAGCGGGCTCAACCTACGAGCAGTACTTC
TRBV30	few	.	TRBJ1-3	CAWSVQGNTIYF	TGTGCCTGGAGTGTGCAGGGAAACACCATATATTTT
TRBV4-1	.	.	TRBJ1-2	CASSQETRTQRNGYTF	TGCGCCAGCAGCCAAGAGACGCGGACACAAAGAAATGGCTACACCTTC
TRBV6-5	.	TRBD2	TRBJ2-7	CASSEELAGGEQYF	TGTGCCAGCAGTGAGGAACTAGCGGGTGGCGAGCAGTACTTC
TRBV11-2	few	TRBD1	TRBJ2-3	CASSQDRGPDTQYF	TGTGCCAGCAGCCAGGACAGGGGGCCTGATACGCAGTATTTT
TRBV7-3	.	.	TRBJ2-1	CASSPTSSNEQFF	TGTGCCAGCAGTCCCACTAGCAGCAATGAGCAGTTCTTC
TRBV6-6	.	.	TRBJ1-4	CASKHVAANEKLFF	TGTGCCAGCAAACACGTTGCAGCTAATGAAAAACTGTTTTTT
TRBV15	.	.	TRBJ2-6	CATSRQLGPTGTDSGANVLTF	TGTGCCACCAGCAGACAGTTGGGCCCAACAGGGACCGACTCTGGGGCCAACGTCCTGACTTTC
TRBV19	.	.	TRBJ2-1	CASSIGINRGGNEQFF	TGTGCCAGTAGCATAGGGATAAACAGGGGAGGCAATGAGCAGTTCTTC
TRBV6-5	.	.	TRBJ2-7	CASSYSTRGYYEQYF	TGTGCCAGCAGTTACTCGACCAGGGGATACTACGAGCAGTACTTC
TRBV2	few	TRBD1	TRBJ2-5	CASARQGSETQYF	TGTGCCAGCGCCCGACAGGGCTCGGAGACCCAGTACTTC
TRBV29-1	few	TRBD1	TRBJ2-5	CSAGDRQETQYF	TGCAGCGCCGGGGACAGACAAGAGACCCAGTACTTC
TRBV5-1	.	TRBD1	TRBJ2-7	CASSLAQGDHEQYF	TGCGCCAGCAGCTTGGCCCAGGGGGACCACGAGCAGTACTTC
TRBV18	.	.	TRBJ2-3	CASSPSKPRSTDTQYF	TGTGCCAGCTCACCATCGAAGCCGAGGAGCACAGATACGCAGTATTTT
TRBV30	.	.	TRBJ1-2	CAWSRKQNPVVGYTF	TGTGCCTGGAGTCGAAAACAGAACCCGGTGGTTGGCTACACCTTC
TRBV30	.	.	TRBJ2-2	CAWSVRAGELFF	TGTGCCTGGAGTGTCCGCGCCGGGGAGCTGTTTTTT
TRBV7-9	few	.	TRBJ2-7	CASSLGFGGSGSYEQYF	TGTGCCAGCAGCTTAGGATTTGGAGGATCGGGGTCCTACGAGCAGTACTTC
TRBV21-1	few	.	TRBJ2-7	CASSKTHGQGFYDEQYF	TGTGCCAGCAGCAAAACGCACGGACAGGGCTTTTACGACGAGCAGTACTTC
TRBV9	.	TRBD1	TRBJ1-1	CASSVGTGVTEAFF	TGTGCCAGCAGCGTAGGGACAGGGGTCACTGAAGCTTTCTTT
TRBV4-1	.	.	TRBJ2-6	CASSQDHPGAGANVLTF	TGCGCCAGCAGCCAAGATCACCCGGGAGCTGGGGCCAACGTCCTGACTTTC
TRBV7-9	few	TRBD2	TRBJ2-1	CASSLAAGGANEQFF	TGTGCCAGCAGCTTAGCGGCGGGAGGGGCCAATGAGCAGTTCTTC
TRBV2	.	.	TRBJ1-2	CASRPEYGYTF	TGTGCCAGCAGGCCGGAGTATGGCTACACCTTC